This record looks at one T cell receptor (beta chain) sequence and its context. This record comes from a study of cytomegalovirus exposure and HLA in healthy donors. PCR primers comprised 60 Vbeta and 13 Jbeta primers. Assay: immunoSEQ multiplex PCR; the TCRdb copy retains only in-frame clones and omits some. The sample lists 95,000 to 150,000 clones, roughly 15% occurring once. Trimming at V came to 4 bases and at J to 4 bases, leaving 6 bases not matched to a gene. The CDR3 is made up of 15 amino acids. Germline V CDR1 and CDR2: SGHNT, YYREEE (reference sequence). The sample taken for sequencing was PBMCs. This TCR was sampled from a woman aged 18-29 years in good health and CMV-seronegative. The chain has TRBV5-4 and TRBJ2-1; TRBD1 matches 9 bases. In DNA form, the CDR3 reads TGTGCCAGCAGCGCGCGACAGGGGGGATACAATGAGCAGTTCTTC. Amino acids: CASSARQGGYNEQFF.